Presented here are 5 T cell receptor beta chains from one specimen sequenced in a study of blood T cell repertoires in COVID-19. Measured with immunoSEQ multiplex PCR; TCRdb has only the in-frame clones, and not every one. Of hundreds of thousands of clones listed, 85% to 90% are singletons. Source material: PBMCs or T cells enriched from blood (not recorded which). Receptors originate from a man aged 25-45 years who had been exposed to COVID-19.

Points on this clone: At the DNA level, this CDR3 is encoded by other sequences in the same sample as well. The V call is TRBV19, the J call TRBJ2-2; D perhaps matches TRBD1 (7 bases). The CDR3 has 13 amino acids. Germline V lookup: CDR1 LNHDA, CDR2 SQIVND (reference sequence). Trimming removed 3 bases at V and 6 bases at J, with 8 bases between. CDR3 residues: CASSIRGAGELFF. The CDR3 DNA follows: TGTGCCAGTAGTATCAGGGGGGCCGGGGAGCTGTTTTTT.

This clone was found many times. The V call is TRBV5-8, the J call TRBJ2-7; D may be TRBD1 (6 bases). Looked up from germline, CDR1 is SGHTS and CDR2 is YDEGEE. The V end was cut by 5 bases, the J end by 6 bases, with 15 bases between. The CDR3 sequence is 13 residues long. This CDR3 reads CASSYGQISEQYF. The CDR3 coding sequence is TGTGCCAGCAGTTACGGACAGATCAGCGAGCAGTACTTC.

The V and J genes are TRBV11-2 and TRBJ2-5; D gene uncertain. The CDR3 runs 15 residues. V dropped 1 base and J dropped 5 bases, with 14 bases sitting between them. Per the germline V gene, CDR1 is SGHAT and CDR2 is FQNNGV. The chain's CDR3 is CASSLGNSRGETQYF. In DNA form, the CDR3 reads TGTGCCAGCAGCTTAGGAAATAGTAGAGGCGAGACCCAGTACTTC. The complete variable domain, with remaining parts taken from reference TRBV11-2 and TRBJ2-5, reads EAGVAQSPRYKIIEKRQSVAFWCNPISGHATLYWYQQILGQGPKLLIQFQNNGVVDDSQLPKDRFSAERLKGVDSTLKIQPAKLEDSAVYLCASSLGNSRGETQYFGPGTRLLVL.

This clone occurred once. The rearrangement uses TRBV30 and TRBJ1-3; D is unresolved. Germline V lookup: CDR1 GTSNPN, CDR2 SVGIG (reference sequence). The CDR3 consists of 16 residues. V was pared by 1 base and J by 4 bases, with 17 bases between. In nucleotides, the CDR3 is TGTGCCTGGAGTGCCACCGCCCTAGGATCGGGAAACACCATATATTTT. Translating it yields CAWSATALGSGNTIYF.

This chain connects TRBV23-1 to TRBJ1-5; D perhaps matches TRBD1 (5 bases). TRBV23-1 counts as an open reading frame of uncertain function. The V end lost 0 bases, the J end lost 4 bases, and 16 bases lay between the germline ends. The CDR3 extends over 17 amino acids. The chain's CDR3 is CASSQSPTARINQPQHF. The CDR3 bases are TGCGCCAGCAGTCAATCCCCGACAGCTAGAATAAATCAGCCCCAGCATTTT.